The 7 T cell receptor beta chains reported below all come from one sample, sequenced in a study of T cell repertoires in cytomegalovirus infection. TCRdb recomputed calls from the reads with MiXCR, one row per CDR3 protein. Here the sample spans 400,000 to 600,000 distinct CDR3 sequences, approximately 46% being singletons. No antigen has been identified for these receptors. The sample consisted of cultured PBMCs, taken from culture after CMV antigen stimulation. These TCRs come from a human donor in good health (CMV status not recorded). Some clones in this sample may be carry-over from other donors' samples.

This chain links TRBV11-2 with TRBJ1-2; possible D gene TRBD1, 5 bases. The CDR3 is 16 residues long. The germline CDR1 and CDR2 sequences are SGHAT and FQNNGV. The germline V and J ends were trimmed by 5 bases and 1 base, with 17 bases remaining between them. The CDR3 protein is CASSPSQGPYNYGYTF. Written as DNA, the CDR3 is TGTGCCAGCAGCCCGTCCCAGGGACCCTATAACTATGGCTACACCTTC.

This clonotype was seen only a few times. The rearrangement links TRBV7-8 to TRBJ2-6; possibly TRBD1 for D (5 bases). Germline V gives CDR1 SGHVS, CDR2 FQNEAQ. The CDR3 consists of 18 residues. Trimming cost V 5 bases and J 0 bases, with 17 bases left between them. CDR3 DNA sequence: TGTGCCAGCAGCGGCCCGGGCAGGACACCCTCTGGGGCCAACGTCCTGACTTTC. It is translated as CASSGPGRTPSGANVLTF.

The chain carries TRBV7-1 and TRBJ1-5; D unresolved. TRBV7-1 is an ORF; its function is uncertain. This CDR3 comprises 17 residues. V was clipped by 5 bases and J by 2 bases, with 19 bases between them. Here the CDR3 DNA reads TGTGCCAGCAGCCCCGACGTTCTGGGCACGGGCAATCAGCCCCAGCATTTT. As protein: CASSPDVLGTGNQPQHF.

The chain carries TRBV10-3 and TRBJ2-1; D possibly corresponds to TRBD2 (5 bases). V was pared by 6 bases and J by 7 bases, with 13 bases between. The CDR3 totals 13 residues. Germline assignment: CDR1 ENHRY and CDR2 SYGVKD. The chain's CDR3 is CAIRALSVNEQFF. In DNA form, the CDR3 reads TGTGCCATCAGGGCCCTTAGCGTTAATGAGCAGTTCTTC.

In this sample, this clonotype turned up a few times. The chain carries TRBV7-6 and TRBJ2-3; no clear D. V shed 0 bases and J shed 1 base, with 8 bases lying between them. Germline lookup yields CDR1 SGHVS and CDR2 FNYEAQ. The CDR3 length is 15 residues. CDR3 DNA: TGTGCCAGCAGCTTAGCGGGAATGGGCACAGATACGCAGTATTTT. Translated, it gives CASSLAGMGTDTQYF.

J is TRBJ1-1 and V is TRBV19; D ambiguous. CDR3 length equals 14 residues. CDR1 is LNHDA and CDR2 is SQIVND in the germline V gene (reference sequence). V was shortened by 4 bases and J by 0 bases, with 9 bases between the two germline ends. The CDR3 DNA sequence: TGTGCCAGTAGTACCCTGACTCTGAACACTGAAGCTTTCTTT. Amino acids: CASSTLTLNTEAFF.

This sequence joins TRBV7-2 and TRBJ1-2; the match to TRBD1 covers 9 bases. The V segment lost 5 bases and the J segment 5 bases; nucleotides outside the gene matches: 6. The CDR3 spans 14 residues. Germline assignment: CDR1 SGHTA and CDR2 FQGNSA. In DNA form, the CDR3 reads TGTGCCAGCAGCCTTAAGACAGGGGGGTATGGCTACACCTTC. It is translated as CASSLKTGGYGYTF. Full variable domain (missing parts from reference TRBV7-2 and TRBJ1-2): GAGVSQSPSNKVTEKGKDVELRCDPISGHTALYWYRQSLGQGLEFLIYFQGNSAPDKSGLPSDRFSAERTGGSVSTLTIQRTQQEDSAVYLCASSLKTGGYGYTFGSGTRLTVV.